These 31 T cell receptor beta chains originate from one sample sequenced in a study of control samples from healthy donors and cancer patients. The method was immunoSEQ multiplex PCR; TCRdb's version includes in-frame clones alone and lacks a portion of them. The table shows 90,000 to 110,000 clones, with around 88% occurring only once. Sequencing was done on a sample of blood. Receptors originate from a woman between 45 and 60 years old in good health.

V is TRBV9 and J is TRBJ2-7; 10 bases fit TRBD1. The CDR3 runs to 14 residues. The germline gives CDR1 SGDLS, CDR2 YYNGEE. Trimming cost V 3 bases and J 3 bases; bases outside gene matches: 3. The CDR3 nucleotides read TGTGCCAGCAGCGCCGGGACAGGGGACTACGAGCAGTACTTC. The encoded protein is CASSAGTGDYEQYF.

The rearrangement uses TRBV19 and TRBJ1-3; the D gene is possibly TRBD1 (5 bases). V gave up 8 bases and J gave up 0 bases, with 14 bases separating them. CDR1 and CDR2 from the germline V gene are LNHDA and SQIVND (reference sequence). The CDR3 is made up of 15 amino acids. The CDR3 reads CASRSGGSSGNTIYF. The DNA of the CDR3 is TGTGCCAGTCGGAGTGGGGGAAGCTCTGGAAACACCATATATTTT.

The rearrangement links TRBV5-1 to TRBJ2-5; TRBD2 is a possible D gene (5 bases). The CDR3 runs to 15 residues. Germline CDR1 reads SGHRS; CDR2 reads YFSETQ. V lost 3 bases and J lost 1, with 13 bases in between. This CDR3 is CASSSSKRTQETQYF. CDR3 sequence (DNA): TGCGCCAGCAGCTCTAGTAAGCGGACCCAAGAGACCCAGTACTTC.

This chain joins TRBV7-9 and TRBJ2-7; the match to TRBD1 covers 8 bases. This CDR3 region has 12 residues. V lost 6 bases and J lost 6; bases outside the gene matches: 4. CDR1 SEHNR and CDR2 FQNEAQ come from the germline V gene (reference sequence). Here the CDR3 reads CASRDTGGEQYF. The CDR3 DNA follows: TGTGCCAGCAGAGACACAGGGGGCGAGCAGTACTTC.

The chain has TRBV7-3 and TRBJ1-1; tentatively, D is TRBD1 (6 bases). Trimming removed 5 bases at V and 0 bases at J, with 10 bases between. The length of the CDR3 is 14 residues. CDR1 and CDR2 (germline): SGHTA, FQGTGA. CDR3 nucleotide sequence: TGTGCCAGCAGCGAACAGGGTTTGAACACTGAAGCTTTCTTT. This translates into CASSEQGLNTEAFF. Full variable domain (rest looked up from reference TRBV7-3 and TRBJ1-1): GAGVSQTPSNKVTEKGKYVELRCDPISGHTALYWYRQSLGQGPEFLIYFQGTGAADDSGLPNDRFFAVRPEGSVSTLKIQRTERGDSAVYLCASSEQGLNTEAFFGQGTRLTVV.

V usage is TRBV9 and J usage is TRBJ1-4; 7 bases match TRBD1. Germline CDR1 SGDLS, CDR2 YYNGEE. CDR3 length: 13 residues. Losses at the gene ends were 5 bases for V and 7 bases for J; bases not matched to a gene: 5. CDR3 DNA: TGTGCCAGCAGGGGACAGTCCCTTGAAAAACTGTTTTTT. Translation: CASRGQSLEKLFF.

The table lists this clone with a count of one. The chain has TRBV15 and TRBJ2-2, with unresolved D. V lost 1 base to trimming and J lost 2 bases, with 8 bases between them. The CDR3 runs 15 residues. Germline V gives CDR1 LNHNV, CDR2 YYDKDF (reference sequence). CDR3 region: CATSRGLTNTGELFF. The CDR3 bases are TGTGCCACCAGCAGAGGGCTCACTAACACCGGGGAGCTGTTTTTT.

The rearrangement joins TRBV12-3 or TRBV12-4 to TRBJ2-2, with D unresolved. CDR3 size: 13 residues. V lost 7 bases and J lost 4, with 10 bases in between. DNA of the CDR3: TGTGCCAGCATCGGCACTCTCACCGGGGAGCTGTTTTTT. Protein: CASIGTLTGELFF.

The V call is TRBV12-5, the J call TRBJ1-5; D is uncertain. The ends were cut back, 4 bases at V and 5 bases at J, with 6 bases in the middle. Germline CDR1 LGHNT, CDR2 FRNRAP. CDR3 length: 12 amino acids. CDR3 in DNA: TGTGCTAGTGGTTGGCTACATCAGCCCCAGCATTTT. It yields the protein CASGWLHQPQHF. Variable domain in full (rest from reference TRBV12-5 and TRBJ1-5): DARVTQTPRHKVTEMGQEVTMRCQPILGHNTVFWYRQTMMQGLELLAYFRNRAPLDDSGMPKDRFSAEMPDATLATLKIQPSEPRDSAVYFCASGWLHQPQHFGDGTRLSIL.

The genes are TRBV7-3 and TRBJ2-7, with a possible D match to TRBD2 (6 bases). Germline V CDR1 and CDR2: SGHTA, FQGTGA. CDR3 length equals 15 residues. The germline V and J ends were trimmed by 1 base and 2 bases, with 12 bases remaining between them. CDR3 amino acids: CASSLMAGGPYEQYF. Written as DNA, the CDR3 is TGTGCCAGCAGCTTAATGGCCGGGGGACCCTACGAGCAGTACTTC.

The rearrangement links TRBV19 to TRBJ2-5, with D uncertain. Trimming cost V 1 base and J 4 bases, with 10 bases left between them. Germline CDR1 is LNHDA and CDR2 is SQIVND (reference sequence). The CDR3 length is 14 residues. The CDR3 here is CASSIGPARETQYF. The CDR3 DNA reads as TGTGCCAGTAGTATAGGGCCCGCCAGAGAGACCCAGTACTTC.

The rearrangement links TRBV2 to TRBJ2-3; D gene ambiguous. The CDR3 covers 14 residues. V was trimmed by 1 base and J by 3 bases, leaving 8 bases between them. In germline, CDR1 is SNHLY, CDR2 FYNNEI. The CDR3 sequence: CASSEGPRTDTQYF. The CDR3 coding sequence is TGTGCCAGCAGTGAAGGCCCGAGGACAGATACGCAGTATTTT.

J is TRBJ2-1 and V is TRBV7-7, with TRBD2 as a possible D gene (7 bases). CDR1 and CDR2 from the germline V gene are SSHAT and FNYEAQ (reference sequence). The CDR3 totals 15 residues. Trimming left V 2 bases short and J 3 bases short, with 11 bases between. The CDR3 DNA is TGTGCCAGCAGCTTAACGGGGGGCCTCTACAATGAGCAGTTCTTC. Translated: CASSLTGGLYNEQFF.

The chain joins TRBV3-1 (or the pseudogene TRBV3-2) to TRBJ2-1, with D tentatively TRBD2 (6 bases). The germline gives CDR1 LGHDT, CDR2 YNNKEL (reference sequence). V was clipped by 3 bases and J by 10 bases, with 16 bases between them. The CDR3 totals 14 residues. The CDR3 nucleotides read TGTGCCAGCAGCCAGCGGACTACCCCCCCCGAGCAGTTCTTC. Protein product: CASSQRTTPPEQFF.

The chain links TRBV7-6 to TRBJ1-1; 7 bases are a match to TRBD1. The CDR3 has 15 residues. The germline V gene has CDR1 SGHVS and CDR2 FNYEAQ. The V gene end was trimmed by 3 bases and the J gene end by 1 base; junction bases not matched to a gene: 5. DNA for the CDR3: TGTGCCAGCAGCTTCGACAGGGAGGGGAACACTGAAGCTTTCTTT. It specifies CASSFDREGNTEAFF.

The chain is built from TRBV6-5 and TRBJ2-7; TRBD1 aligns across 7 bases. CDR1 MNHEY and CDR2 SVGAGI come from the germline V gene. The junction had 9 bases not matched to a gene; V was cut back by 5 bases and J by 2 bases. The CDR3 runs to 15 residues. This CDR3 reads CASSPYSTGTYEQYV. CDR3 nucleotides: TGTGCCAGCAGTCCTTATTCGACAGGGACCTACGAGCAGTACGTC.

This chain links TRBV18 with TRBJ2-3; TRBD2 agrees at 9 bases. The trim removed 0 bases at V and 4 bases at J, leaving 5 bases unmatched. The CDR3 loop spans 16 amino acids. Germline CDR1 reads KGHSH; CDR2 reads LQKENI. Written as DNA, the CDR3 is TGTGCCAGCTCACCACCCGCGGGACTAGCAGCAGATACGCAGTATTTT. Its protein is CASSPPAGLAADTQYF.

The rearrangement joins TRBV30 to TRBJ1-6, with D perhaps matching TRBD1 (5 bases). This CDR3 is 15 amino acids long. Trimming removed 3 bases from V and 8 bases from J, with 17 bases in between. CDR1 GTSNPN and CDR2 SVGIG come from the germline V gene (reference sequence). CDR3 loop: CAWSLGGRADSPLHF. CDR3 nucleotides: TGTGCCTGGAGCCTGGGGGGAAGGGCTGATTCACCCCTCCACTTT.

The rearrangement joins TRBV5-4 to TRBJ2-3, with D unclear. The CDR3 runs to 15 residues. Between the trimmed V and J ends, which lost 4 bases and 1 base, there was a span of 13 bases. CDR1 is SGHNT, CDR2 YYREEE, per germline (reference sequence). This CDR3 is CASSLPGPRTDTQYF. CDR3 nucleotides: TGTGCCAGCAGCCTCCCCGGGCCGCGCACAGATACGCAGTATTTT.

The chain employs TRBV29-1 and TRBJ1-2, with TRBD1 matching over 8 bases. This CDR3 is built from 15 residues. Germline CDR1 SQVTM, CDR2 ANQGSEA. The V segment lost 3 bases and the J segment 0 bases; nucleotides outside the gene matches: 6. CDR3 amino acids: CSVDDVGQANYGYTF. Here the CDR3 DNA reads TGCAGCGTTGATGACGTGGGACAGGCTAACTATGGCTACACCTTC.

The chain couples TRBV18 to TRBJ1-3; D might be TRBD1 (5 bases). Germline CDR1 KGHSH, CDR2 LQKENI. V lost 4 bases, J lost 4 bases, and 14 bases lay in between. The CDR3 extends over 15 amino acids. The CDR3 loop reads CASSREGLTGNTIYF. Written as DNA, the CDR3 is TGTGCCAGCTCACGAGAGGGACTTACGGGAAACACCATATATTTT.

Notes on this clone: This sample also contains other DNA sequences that code for the same CDR3. The rearrangement uses TRBV12-3 or TRBV12-4 and TRBJ1-5; D gene ambiguous. Trimming left V 3 bases short and J 2 bases short, with 5 bases between. The length of the CDR3 is 13 residues. The CDR3 bases are TGTGCCAGCAGTTTTAGGGGCAATCAGCCCCAGCATTTT. Translation gives CASSFRGNQPQHF.

The chain combines TRBV11-2 with TRBJ1-1; maybe TRBD1 (6 bases). Germline assignment: CDR1 SGHAT and CDR2 FQNNGV. This CDR3 is built from 14 residues. Trimming pared 0 bases from V and 5 bases from J, leaving 10 bases between. The CDR3 nucleotides are TGTGCCAGCAGCTTAGAAAACAGGGTAACTGAAGCTTTCTTT. Amino acid sequence: CASSLENRVTEAFF.

The chain joins TRBV5-1 to TRBJ2-7; 8 nucleotides match TRBD1. CDR1 and CDR2 (germline): SGHRS, YFSETQ. The ends lost 1 base at V and 6 bases at J; junction bases unmatched: 18. This CDR3 is built from 18 residues. CDR3 bases: TGCGCCAGCAGCTTGTATCCCGTACGACAGGGGACACCTGGCGAGCAGTACTTC. Amino acids: CASSLYPVRQGTPGEQYF.

The chain joins TRBV27 to TRBJ2-7; the match to TRBD2 covers 9 bases. This CDR3 comprises 15 residues. The germline gives CDR1 MNHEY, CDR2 SMNVEV (reference sequence). V was clipped by 5 bases and J by 1 base; unmatched bases: 6. The CDR3 DNA follows: TGTGCCAGCAGTCTCCGGGCGGGAGGGTCCTACGAGCAGTACGTC. This codes for CASSLRAGGSYEQYV.

The gene calls are TRBV28 and TRBJ1-1; D gene unclear. The CDR3 length is 18 residues. With 6 bases removed from V and 9 bases from J, the gap between germline ends came to 32 bases. Germline-derived CDR1 and CDR2 are MDHEN and SYDVKM. The chain's CDR3 is CASSRAFLVGGIGVKAFF. The CDR3 DNA sequence: TGTGCCAGCAGCCGTGCGTTTTTGGTGGGTGGCATTGGGGTCAAAGCTTTCTTT. Supplemented by reference TRBV28 and TRBJ1-1, the full variable domain reads DVKVTQSSRYLVKRTGEKVFLECVQDMDHENMFWYRQDPGLGLRLIYFSYDVKMKEKGDIPEGYSVSREKKERFSLILESASTNQTSMYLCASSRAFLVGGIGVKAFFGQGTRLTVV.

The rearrangement uses TRBV9 and TRBJ2-5; either TRBD1 or TRBD2 may supply D (6 bases each). Germline lookup yields CDR1 SGDLS and CDR2 YYNGEE. CDR3 length: 13 residues. Trimming shortened V by 8 bases and J by 1 base, and 12 bases separated the two germline ends. CDR3 sequence reads: CASGGQAQETQYF. The CDR3 coding sequence is TGTGCCAGTGGGGGGCAGGCCCAAGAGACCCAGTACTTC.

This clone is a singleton in its sample. The chain has TRBV11-2 and TRBJ2-7; tentative D call: TRBD1 (5 bases). The V end was cut by 1 base, the J end by 3 bases, with 7 bases between. There are 13 residues in the CDR3. Germline CDR1 and CDR2: SGHAT and FQNNGV. CDR3 protein: CASSLGGSYEQYV. The CDR3 DNA reads TGTGCCAGCAGCTTAGGGGGCAGCTACGAGCAGTACGTC.

This chain connects TRBV27 to TRBJ1-4; no clear D. The V gene lost 6 bases and the J gene lost 6 bases, with 14 bases spanning the gap. Germline V gene sequence: CDR1 MNHEY, CDR2 SMNVEV (reference sequence). The CDR3 totals 14 residues. The CDR3: CASRVFDSDEKLFF. CDR3 sequence (DNA): TGTGCCAGCAGGGTATTCGACTCGGATGAAAAACTGTTTTTT.

V gene TRBV7-3 combines with J gene TRBJ2-3; 9 bases are a match to TRBD1. Per the germline V gene, CDR1 is SGHTA and CDR2 is FQGTGA. This CDR3 contains 17 residues. With 2 bases clipped from V and 7 bases from J, the junction kept 13 bases outside the gene matches. The CDR3 bases are TGTGCCAGCAGCTTAGACAGTGGGACAGGGAGCGCCAATACGCAGTATTTT. Translated: CASSLDSGTGSANTQYF.

Only one count was recorded for this clone. This chain joins TRBV3-1 (or the pseudogene TRBV3-2) and TRBJ1-2; 8 bases agree with TRBD1. J was trimmed by 5 bases and V by 4 bases; bases with no gene match: 9. Germline V gene data show CDR1 as LGHDT and CDR2 as YNNKEL (reference sequence). The CDR3 contains 15 residues. CDR3 protein: CASSRADRGLYGYTF. In nucleotides, the CDR3 is TGTGCCAGCAGCCGCGCAGACAGGGGCCTGTATGGCTACACCTTC.